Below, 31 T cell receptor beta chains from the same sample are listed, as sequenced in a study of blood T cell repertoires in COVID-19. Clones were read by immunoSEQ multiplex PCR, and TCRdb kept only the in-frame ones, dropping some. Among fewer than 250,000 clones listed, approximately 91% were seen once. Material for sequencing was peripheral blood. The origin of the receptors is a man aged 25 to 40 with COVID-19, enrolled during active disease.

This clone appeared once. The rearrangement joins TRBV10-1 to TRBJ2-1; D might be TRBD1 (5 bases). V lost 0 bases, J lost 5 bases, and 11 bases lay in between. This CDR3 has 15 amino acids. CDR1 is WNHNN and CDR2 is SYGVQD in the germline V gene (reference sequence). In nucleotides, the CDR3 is TGCGCCAGCAGTGAGTCAGGGGTTCACCACAATGAGCAGTTCTTC. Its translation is CASSESGVHHNEQFF.

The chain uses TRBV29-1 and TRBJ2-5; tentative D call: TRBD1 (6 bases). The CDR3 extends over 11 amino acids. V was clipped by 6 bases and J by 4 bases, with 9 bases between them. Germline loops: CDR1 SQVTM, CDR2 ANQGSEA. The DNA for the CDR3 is TGCAGCGTCGTCAGGGGAGAGACCCAGTACTTC. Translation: CSVVRGETQYF.

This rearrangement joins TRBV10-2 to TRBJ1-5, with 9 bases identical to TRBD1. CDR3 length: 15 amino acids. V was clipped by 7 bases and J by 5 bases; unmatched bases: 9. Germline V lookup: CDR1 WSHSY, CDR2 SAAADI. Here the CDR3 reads CASTPGQGIHQPQHF. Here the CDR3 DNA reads TGCGCCAGCACCCCGGGACAGGGAATTCATCAGCCCCAGCATTTT.

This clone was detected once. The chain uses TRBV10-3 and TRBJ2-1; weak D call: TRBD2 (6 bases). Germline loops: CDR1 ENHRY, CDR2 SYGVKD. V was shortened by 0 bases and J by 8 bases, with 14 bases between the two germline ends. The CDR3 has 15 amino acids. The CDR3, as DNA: TGTGCCATCAGTGAGTCGCAGGGAGGTAGGGATGAGCAGTTCTTC. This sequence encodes CAISESQGGRDEQFF.

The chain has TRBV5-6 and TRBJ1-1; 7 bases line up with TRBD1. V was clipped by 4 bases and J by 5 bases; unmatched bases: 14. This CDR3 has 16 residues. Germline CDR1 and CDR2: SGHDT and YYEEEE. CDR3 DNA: TGTGCCAGCAGCGAAGGGGGCCGTTTTTTCGAGACTGAAGCTTTCTTT. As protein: CASSEGGRFFETEAFF. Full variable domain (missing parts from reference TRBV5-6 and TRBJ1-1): DAGVTQSPTHLIKTRGQQVTLRCSPKSGHDTVSWYQQALGQGPQFIFQYYEEEERQRGNFPDRFSGHQFPNYSSELNVNALLLGDSALYLCASSEGGRFFETEAFFGQGTRLTVV.

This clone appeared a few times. As DNA, the CDR3 is TGTGCCAGTAGTGCTACAGGGGGCAATCAGCCCCAGCATTTT. Residues: CASSATGGNQPQHF. The gene calls are TRBV19 and TRBJ1-5, with 7 nucleotides matching TRBD1. V trimming: 5 bases; J trimming: 2 bases; junction bases outside the gene matches: 3. From germline, CDR1 is LNHDA and CDR2 SQIVND (reference sequence). This CDR3 region has 14 residues.

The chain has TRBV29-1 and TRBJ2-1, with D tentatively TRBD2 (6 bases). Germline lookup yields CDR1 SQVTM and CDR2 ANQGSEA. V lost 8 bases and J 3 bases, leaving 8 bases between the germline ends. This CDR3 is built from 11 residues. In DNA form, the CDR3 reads TGCAGCTCCGGGGGCTACAATGAGCAGTTCTTC. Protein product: CSSGGYNEQFF.

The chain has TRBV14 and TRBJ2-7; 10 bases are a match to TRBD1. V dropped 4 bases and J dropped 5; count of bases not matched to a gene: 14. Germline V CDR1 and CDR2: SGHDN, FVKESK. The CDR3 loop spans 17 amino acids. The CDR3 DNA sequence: TGTGCCAGCAGCCCTGGGACAGGGGCAGCCACGGTCCACGAGCAGTACTTC. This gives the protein CASSPGTGAATVHEQYF.

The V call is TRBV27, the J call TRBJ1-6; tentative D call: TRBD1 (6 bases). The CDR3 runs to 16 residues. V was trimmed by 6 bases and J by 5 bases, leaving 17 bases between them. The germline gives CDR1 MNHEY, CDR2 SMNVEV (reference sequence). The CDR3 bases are TGTGCCAGCAGAACCGAGGTTTCAGGGGATAATTCACCCCTCCACTTT. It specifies CASRTEVSGDNSPLHF.

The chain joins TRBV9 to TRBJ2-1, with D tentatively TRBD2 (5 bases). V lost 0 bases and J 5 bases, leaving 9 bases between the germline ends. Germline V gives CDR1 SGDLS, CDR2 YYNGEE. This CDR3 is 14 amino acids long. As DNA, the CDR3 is TGTGCCAGCAGCGTAGTAGCGAGGGACAATGAGCAGTTCTTC. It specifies CASSVVARDNEQFF.

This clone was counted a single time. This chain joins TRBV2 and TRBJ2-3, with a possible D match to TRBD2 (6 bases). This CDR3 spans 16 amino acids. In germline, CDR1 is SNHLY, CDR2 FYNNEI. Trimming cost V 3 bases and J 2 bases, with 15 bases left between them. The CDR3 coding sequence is TGTGCCAGCAGTGATTCGGGCAGGGAGGCCACAGATACGCAGTATTTT. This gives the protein CASSDSGREATDTQYF.

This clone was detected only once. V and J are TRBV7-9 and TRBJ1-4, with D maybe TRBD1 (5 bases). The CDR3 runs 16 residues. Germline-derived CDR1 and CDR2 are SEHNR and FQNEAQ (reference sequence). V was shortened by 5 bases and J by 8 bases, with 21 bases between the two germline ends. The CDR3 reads CASSPEWGRGREKLFF. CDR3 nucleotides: TGTGCCAGCAGCCCCGAGTGGGGGAGGGGAAGAGAAAAACTGTTTTTT.

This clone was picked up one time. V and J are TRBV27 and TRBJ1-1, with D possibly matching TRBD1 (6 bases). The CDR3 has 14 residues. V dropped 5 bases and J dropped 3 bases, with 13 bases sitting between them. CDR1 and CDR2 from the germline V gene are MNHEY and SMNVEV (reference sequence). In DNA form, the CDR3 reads TGTGCCAGCAGTCTAGAGGACAGCCACACTGAAGCTTTCTTT. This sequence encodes CASSLEDSHTEAFF.

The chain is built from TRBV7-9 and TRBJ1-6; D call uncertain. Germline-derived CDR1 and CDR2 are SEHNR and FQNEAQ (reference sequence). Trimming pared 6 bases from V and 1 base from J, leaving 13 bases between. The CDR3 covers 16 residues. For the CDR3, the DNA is TGTGCCAGCAGTTTGGGGTCGGGGTCCTATAATTCACCCCTCCACTTT. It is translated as CASSLGSGSYNSPLHF.

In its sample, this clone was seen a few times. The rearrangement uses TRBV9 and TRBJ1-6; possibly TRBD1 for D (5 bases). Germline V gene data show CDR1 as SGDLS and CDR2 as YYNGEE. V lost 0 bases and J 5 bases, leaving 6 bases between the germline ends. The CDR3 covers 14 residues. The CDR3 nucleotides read TGTGCCAGCAGCGTAGTGGACAATAATTCACCCCTCCACTTT. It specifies CASSVVDNNSPLHF.

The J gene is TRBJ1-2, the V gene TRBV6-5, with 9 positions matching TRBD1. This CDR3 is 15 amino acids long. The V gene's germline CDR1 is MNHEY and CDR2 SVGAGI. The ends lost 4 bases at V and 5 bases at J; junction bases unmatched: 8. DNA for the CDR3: TGTGCCAGCAGTTCGGGACAGGGAGTGGGATATGGCTACACCTTC. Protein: CASSSGQGVGYGYTF.

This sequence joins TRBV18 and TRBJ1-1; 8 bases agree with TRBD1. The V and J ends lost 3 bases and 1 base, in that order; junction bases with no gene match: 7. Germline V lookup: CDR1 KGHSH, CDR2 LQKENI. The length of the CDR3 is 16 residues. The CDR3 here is CASSPTGQGSNTEAFF. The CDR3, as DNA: TGTGCCAGCTCACCTACAGGACAGGGTTCGAACACTGAAGCTTTCTTT.

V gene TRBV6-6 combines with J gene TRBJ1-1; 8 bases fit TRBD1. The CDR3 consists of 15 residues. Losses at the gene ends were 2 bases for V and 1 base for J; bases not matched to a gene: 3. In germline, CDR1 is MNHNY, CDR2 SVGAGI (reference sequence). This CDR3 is CASSYPGTGNTEAFF. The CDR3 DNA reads TGTGCCAGCAGTTACCCCGGGACAGGGAACACTGAAGCTTTCTTT.

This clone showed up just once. DNA for the CDR3: TGTGCCAGCAGTGGCGGGGCAACTAATGAAAAACTGTTTTTT. Translating gives CASSGGATNEKLFF. The chain employs TRBV2 and TRBJ1-4; D ambiguous. The V gene lost 4 bases and the J gene lost 0 bases, with 6 bases spanning the gap. CDR1 is SNHLY, CDR2 FYNNEI, per germline. The CDR3 is 14 residues long.

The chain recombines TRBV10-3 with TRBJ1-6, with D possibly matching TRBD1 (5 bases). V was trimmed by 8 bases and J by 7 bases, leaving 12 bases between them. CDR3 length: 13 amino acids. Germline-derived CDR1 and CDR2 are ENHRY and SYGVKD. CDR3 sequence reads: CAIGRGSNSPLHF. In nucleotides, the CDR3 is TGTGCCATCGGGAGGGGCTCAAATTCACCCCTCCACTTT.

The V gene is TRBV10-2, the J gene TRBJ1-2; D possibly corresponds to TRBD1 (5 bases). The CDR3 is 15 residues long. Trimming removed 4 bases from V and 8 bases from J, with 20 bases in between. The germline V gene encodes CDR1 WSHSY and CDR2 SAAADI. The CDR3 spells CASSVALDSTGGYTF. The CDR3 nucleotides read TGCGCCAGCAGTGTAGCTTTAGACAGCACGGGCGGCTACACCTTC.

DNA of the CDR3: TGTGCCAGCAGCCTCGGGAGGCGGACCCAGTACTTC. Amino acid sequence: CASSLGRRTQYF. This chain joins TRBV3-1 (or the pseudogene TRBV3-2) and TRBJ2-5, with 7 bases fitting TRBD2. Germline V gene lookup returns CDR1 LGHDT and CDR2 YNNKEL (reference sequence). The length of the CDR3 is 12 residues. Unmatched junction bases numbered 3, after V lost 4 bases and J lost 7 bases.

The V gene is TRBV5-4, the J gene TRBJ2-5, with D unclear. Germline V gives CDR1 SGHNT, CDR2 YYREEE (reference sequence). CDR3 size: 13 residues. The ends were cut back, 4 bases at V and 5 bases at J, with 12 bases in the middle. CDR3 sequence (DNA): TGTGCCAGCAGCCCATCAAGCACGGAGACCCAGTACTTC. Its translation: CASSPSSTETQYF.

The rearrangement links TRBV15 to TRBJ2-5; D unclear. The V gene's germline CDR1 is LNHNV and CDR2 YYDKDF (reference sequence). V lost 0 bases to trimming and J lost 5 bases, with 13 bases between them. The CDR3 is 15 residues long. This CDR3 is CATSRDPRQAETQYF. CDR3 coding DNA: TGTGCCACCAGCAGAGATCCCCGGCAGGCGGAGACCCAGTACTTC. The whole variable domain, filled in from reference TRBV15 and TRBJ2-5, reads DAMVIQNPRYQVTQFGKPVTLSCSQTLNHNVMYWYQQKSSQAPKLLFHYYDKDFNNEADTPDNFQSRRPNTSFCFLDIRSPGLGDTAMYLCATSRDPRQAETQYFGPGTRLLVL.

CDR3 sequence: CASSRPGGASSGEQYF. As DNA, the CDR3 is TGTGCCAGCAGCCGCCCAGGGGGCGCATCGTCGGGTGAGCAGTACTTC. The chain joins TRBV3-1 (or the pseudogene TRBV3-2) to TRBJ2-7; 8 nucleotides line up with TRBD1. Germline lookup yields CDR1 LGHDT and CDR2 YNNKEL (reference sequence). J lost 7 bases, V lost 4 bases, and 15 bases had no gene match. The CDR3 spans 16 residues.

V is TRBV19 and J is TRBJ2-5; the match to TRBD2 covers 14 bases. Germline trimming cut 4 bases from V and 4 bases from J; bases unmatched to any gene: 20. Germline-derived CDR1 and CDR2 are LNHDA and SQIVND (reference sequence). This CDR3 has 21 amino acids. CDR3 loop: CASSTHPPGLAGAGGRETQYF. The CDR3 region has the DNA TGTGCCAGTAGTACGCACCCCCCGGGACTAGCGGGGGCCGGCGGGAGAGAGACCCAGTACTTC.

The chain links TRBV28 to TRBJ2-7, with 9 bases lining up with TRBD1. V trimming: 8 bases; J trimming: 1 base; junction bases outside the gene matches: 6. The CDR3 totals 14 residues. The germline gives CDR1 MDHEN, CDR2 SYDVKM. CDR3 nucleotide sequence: TGTGCCAGCCTAGGACAGGGGTCTTCCTACGAGCAGTACTTC. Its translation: CASLGQGSSYEQYF.

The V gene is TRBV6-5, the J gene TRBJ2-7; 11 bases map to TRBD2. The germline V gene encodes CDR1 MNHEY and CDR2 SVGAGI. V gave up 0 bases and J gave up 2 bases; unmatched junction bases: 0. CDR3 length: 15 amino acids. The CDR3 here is CASSYSLAGAYEQYF. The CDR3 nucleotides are TGTGCCAGCAGTTACTCACTAGCGGGGGCCTACGAGCAGTACTTC.

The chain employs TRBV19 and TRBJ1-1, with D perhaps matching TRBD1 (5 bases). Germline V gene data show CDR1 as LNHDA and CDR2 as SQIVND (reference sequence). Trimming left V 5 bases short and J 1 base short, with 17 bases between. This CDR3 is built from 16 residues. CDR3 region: CASSLDSLQGNTEAFF. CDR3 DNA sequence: TGTGCCAGTAGTCTTGACTCGCTGCAGGGGAACACTGAAGCTTTCTTT. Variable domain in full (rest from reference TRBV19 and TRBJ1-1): DGGITQSPKYLFRKEGQNVTLSCEQNLNHDAMYWYRQDPGQGLRLIYYSQIVNDFQKGDIAEGYSVSREKKESFPLTVTSAQKNPTAFYLCASSLDSLQGNTEAFFGQGTRLTVV.

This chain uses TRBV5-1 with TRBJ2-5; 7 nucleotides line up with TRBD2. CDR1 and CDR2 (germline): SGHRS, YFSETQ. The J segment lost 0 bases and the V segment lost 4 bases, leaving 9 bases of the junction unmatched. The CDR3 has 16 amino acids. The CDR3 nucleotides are TGCGCCAGCAGCCCCGGCCAGCGGGGAAACCAAGAGACCCAGTACTTC. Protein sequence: CASSPGQRGNQETQYF. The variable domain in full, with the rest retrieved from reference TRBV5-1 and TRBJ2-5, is KAGVTQTPRYLIKTRGQQVTLSCSPISGHRSVSWYQQTPGQGLQFLFEYFSETQRNKGNFPGRFSGRQFSNSRSEMNVSTLELGDSALYLCASSPGQRGNQETQYFGPGTRLLVL.

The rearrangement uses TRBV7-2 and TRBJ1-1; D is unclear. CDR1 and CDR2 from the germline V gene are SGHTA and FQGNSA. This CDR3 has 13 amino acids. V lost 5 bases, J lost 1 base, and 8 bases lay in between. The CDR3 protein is CASSRRENTEAFF. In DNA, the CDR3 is TGTGCCAGCAGCCGGCGGGAGAACACTGAAGCTTTCTTT.